One and the same sample provided the 7 T cell receptor beta chains below, sequenced in a study of OX40 agonist ivuxolimab in advanced cancers. Some clones are missing from TCRdb's copy, which holds only in-frame ones; the method was immunoSEQ multiplex PCR. The data contain 80,000 or so clones, approximately 89% of them singletons. Source: CD4+ or CD8+ T cells sorted from blood, taken in a trial of the OX40 agonist ivuxolimab. The source is an adult with an advanced solid tumor such as melanoma, head and neck, liver or kidney cancer.

The chain combines TRBV29-1 with TRBJ1-1; TRBD1 agrees at 12 bases. Germline loops: CDR1 SQVTM, CDR2 ANQGSEA. The CDR3 covers 14 residues. V dropped 8 bases and J dropped 0; count of bases not matched to a gene: 4. The CDR3 DNA follows: TGCAGCTTCCGGGACAGGGGGCTGAACACTGAAGCTTTCTTT. The encoded protein is CSFRDRGLNTEAFF.

The chain uses TRBV7-2 and TRBJ1-6; D is undetermined. Germline values: CDR1 SGHTA, CDR2 FQGNSA. CDR3 length: 16 amino acids. Trimming cost V 0 bases and J 5 bases, with 11 bases left between them. This CDR3 is CASSLALGRNNSPLHF. CDR3 DNA: TGTGCCAGCAGCTTAGCGTTGGGCAGAAATAATTCACCCCTCCACTTT.

This clone was seen only a few times. The J gene is TRBJ2-2, the V gene TRBV5-4; D may match TRBD1 or TRBD2 (5 bases each). Per germline, CDR1 SGHNT and CDR2 YYREEE (reference sequence). This CDR3 spans 15 amino acids. The V end lost 4 bases, the J end lost 1 base, and 11 bases lay between the germline ends. The CDR3 loop reads CASSRGTENTGELFF. The CDR3 nucleotides are TGTGCCAGCAGCCGAGGGACGGAGAACACCGGGGAGCTGTTTTTT. The full variable domain, with the rest looked up from reference TRBV5-4 and TRBJ2-2, is ETGVTQSPTHLIKTRGQQVTLRCSSQSGHNTVSWYQQALGQGPQFIFQYYREEENGRGNFPPRFSGLQFPNYSSELNVNALELDDSALYLCASSRGTENTGELFFGEGSRLTVL.

The chain is built from TRBV28 and TRBJ1-2; the D gene is possibly TRBD1 (6 bases). The CDR3 loop spans 13 amino acids. Trimming shortened V by 10 bases and J by 5 bases, and 17 bases separated the two germline ends. The germline V gene has CDR1 MDHEN and CDR2 SYDVKM. In DNA, the CDR3 is TGTGCCACTGCGACAGGCCCTGGATATGGCTACACCTTC. Residues: CATATGPGYGYTF.

The rearrangement links TRBV6-6 to TRBJ1-4, with 7 bases lining up with TRBD1. This CDR3 has 15 amino acids. CDR1 and CDR2 (germline): MNHNY, SVGAGI (reference sequence). V lost 7 bases and J lost 3; bases outside the gene matches: 8. The CDR3 region is CASKRGGQPNEKLFF. CDR3 nucleotide sequence: TGTGCCAGCAAAAGGGGGGGACAGCCTAATGAAAAACTGTTTTTT.

V gene TRBV5-6 combines with J gene TRBJ2-1, with D unclear. The germline V gene encodes CDR1 SGHDT and CDR2 YYEEEE. Trimming stripped 0 bases from V and 0 bases from J, with 10 bases between. The CDR3 runs 16 residues. CDR3 DNA sequence: TGTGCCAGCAGCTTGGAGCTTGCGAGCTCCTACAATGAGCAGTTCTTC. Encoded protein: CASSLELASSYNEQFF.

V gene TRBV28 combines with J gene TRBJ1-2; D call uncertain. Looked up from germline, CDR1 is MDHEN and CDR2 is SYDVKM. V was trimmed by 3 bases and J by 3 bases, leaving 8 bases between them. The CDR3 extends over 13 amino acids. The CDR3 DNA sequence: TGTGCCAGCAGTTTGGGCAGCTACTATGGCTACACCTTC. Its protein product is CASSLGSYYGYTF.